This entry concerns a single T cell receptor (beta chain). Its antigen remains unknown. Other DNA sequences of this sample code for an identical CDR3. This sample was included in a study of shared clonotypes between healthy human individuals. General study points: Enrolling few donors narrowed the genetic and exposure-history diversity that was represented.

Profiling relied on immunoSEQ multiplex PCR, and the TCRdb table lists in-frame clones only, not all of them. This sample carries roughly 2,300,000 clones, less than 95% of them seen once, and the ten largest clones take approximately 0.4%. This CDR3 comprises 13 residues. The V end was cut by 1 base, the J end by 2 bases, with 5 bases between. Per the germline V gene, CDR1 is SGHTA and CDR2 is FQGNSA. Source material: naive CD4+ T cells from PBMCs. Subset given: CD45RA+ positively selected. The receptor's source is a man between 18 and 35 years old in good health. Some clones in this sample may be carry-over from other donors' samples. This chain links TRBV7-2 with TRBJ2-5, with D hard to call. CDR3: CASSLDYQETQYF. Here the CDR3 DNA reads TGTGCCAGCAGCTTAGACTATCAAGAGACCCAGTACTTC.